This is a list of T cell receptor beta chains from one sample in a study of T cell changes during pregnancy in multiple sclerosis. Assay used: immunoSEQ multiplex PCR; TCRdb lists only in-frame clones, some missing. The data show around 88,000 clones, with roughly 92% seen just once and roughly 3% held by the top ten. Sequenced material: peripheral blood, taken in the first trimester of pregnancy. The receptors originated from a female donor with multiple sclerosis, enrolled in a pregnancy study. Both conserved end residues are part of each CDR3. Fields, in order: clone size, D gene, J gene, V gene, CDR3 protein, CDR3 DNA. D genes are given only for firm matches. Clone size is not always given. Where it is, it says once, few, many or a class for expanded clones.

>once|.|TRBJ1-5|TRBV5-1
CASSSYPGSNQPQHF
TGCGCCAGCAGCTCCTATCCCGGGAGCAATCAGCCCCAGCATTTT
>.|.|TRBJ2-3|TRBV14
CASSPFRVGLSTDTQYF
TGTGCCAGCAGCCCCTTCAGGGTGGGACTTAGCACAGATACGCAGTATTTT
>.|TRBD1|TRBJ1-4|TRBV7-8
CASSTGATNEKLFF
TGTGCCAGCAGTACAGGGGCCACTAATGAAAAACTGTTTTTT
>.|.|TRBJ1-2|TRBV28
CASSRIFGGGSGYGYTF
TGTGCCAGCAGCCGAATTTTTGGCGGGGGGTCGGGCTATGGCTACACCTTC
>.|TRBD2|TRBJ2-1|TRBV4-1
CASSQDPSGGSYNEQFF
TGCGCCAGCAGCCAAGATCCTTCGGGAGGCTCCTACAATGAGCAGTTCTTC
>.|TRBD1|TRBJ2-7|TRBV28
CASSLGDRGPIF
TGTGCCAGCAGTTTAGGGGACAGGGGCCCCATTTTC
>.|TRBD1|TRBJ1-1|TRBV28
CAGGTGRLGEAFF
TGTGCCGGTGGGACAGGCAGGCTGGGGGAAGCTTTCTTT
>.|.|TRBJ2-5|TRBV18
CASSPLTSGSRETQYF
TGTGCCAGCTCACCCCTTACATCGGGGTCGCGAGAGACCCAGTACTTC
>.|TRBD1|TRBJ1-5|TRBV2
CASWTGRGNQPQHF
TGTGCCAGCTGGACAGGCAGGGGCAATCAGCCCCAGCATTTT
>.|.|TRBJ1-5|TRBV10-1
CASSLNATGLYNQPQHF
TGCGCCAGCAGTCTTAATGCGACAGGCCTATACAATCAGCCCCAGCATTTT